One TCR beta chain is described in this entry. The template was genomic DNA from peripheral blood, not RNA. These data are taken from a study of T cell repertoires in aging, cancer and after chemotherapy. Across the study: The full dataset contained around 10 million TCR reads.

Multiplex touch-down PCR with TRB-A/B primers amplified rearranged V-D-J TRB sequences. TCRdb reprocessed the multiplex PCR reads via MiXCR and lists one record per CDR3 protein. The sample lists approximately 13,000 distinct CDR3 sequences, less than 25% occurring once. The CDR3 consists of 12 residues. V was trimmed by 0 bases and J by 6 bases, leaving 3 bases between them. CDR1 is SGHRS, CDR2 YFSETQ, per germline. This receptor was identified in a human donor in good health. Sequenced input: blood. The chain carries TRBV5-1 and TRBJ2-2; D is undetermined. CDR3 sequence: CASSLEAGELFF. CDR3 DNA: TGCGCCAGCAGCTTGGAAGCCGGGGAGCTGTTTTTT.